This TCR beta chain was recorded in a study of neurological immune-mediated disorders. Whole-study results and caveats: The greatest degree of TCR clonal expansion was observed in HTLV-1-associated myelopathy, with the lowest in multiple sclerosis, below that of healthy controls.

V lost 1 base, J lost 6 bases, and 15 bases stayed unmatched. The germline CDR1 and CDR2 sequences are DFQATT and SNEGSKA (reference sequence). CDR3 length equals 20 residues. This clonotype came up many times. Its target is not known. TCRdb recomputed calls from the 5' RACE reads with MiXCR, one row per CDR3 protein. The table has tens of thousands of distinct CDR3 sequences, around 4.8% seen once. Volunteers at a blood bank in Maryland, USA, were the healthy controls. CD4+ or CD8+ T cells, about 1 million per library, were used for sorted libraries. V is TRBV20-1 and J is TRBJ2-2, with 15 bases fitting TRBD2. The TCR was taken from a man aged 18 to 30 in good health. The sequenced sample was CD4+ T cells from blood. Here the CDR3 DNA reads TGCAGTGCTAGAGGAGCGCGAGGACTAGCGGGGGGGCCGGTAGCCGGGGAGCTGTTTTTT. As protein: CSARGARGLAGGPVAGELFF.